These 3 T cell receptor beta chains were sequenced from one sample in a study of blood T cell repertoires in COVID-19. Sequencing used immunoSEQ multiplex PCR; TCRdb keeps in-frame clones, though not all of them. Of 200,000 to 250,000 clones in the sample, 80% to 90% were seen once. Sequencing input: PBMCs or T cells enriched from blood (not recorded which). The receptor set was obtained from a woman aged 18-30 years in a cohort exposed to, infected with or recovered from COVID-19 (not recorded which).

The CDR3 DNA is TGTGCCAGCAGCCCGGGGGTACTTTCTTCCTACGAGCAGTACTTC. Its protein product is CASSPGVLSSYEQYF. This chain links TRBV5-4 with TRBJ2-7; D may be TRBD2 (6 bases). The V and J ends lost 4 bases and 1 base respectively, with 15 bases between them. From germline, CDR1 is SGHNT and CDR2 YYREEE (reference sequence). This CDR3 region has 15 residues.

This clone was counted once. The rearrangement links TRBV9 to TRBJ1-1; D call uncertain. Trimming removed 5 bases from V and 1 base from J, with 12 bases in between. Germline values: CDR1 SGDLS, CDR2 YYNGEE. There are 14 residues in the CDR3. The CDR3 sequence is CASRPGPGNTEAFF. The CDR3 nucleotides read TGTGCCAGCAGACCCGGCCCGGGGAACACTGAAGCTTTCTTT.

The V call is TRBV28, the J call TRBJ2-5, with 7 bases lining up with TRBD2. CDR3 length: 16 amino acids. V shed 3 bases, J shed 1 base, and the junction held 8 bases outside the gene matches. The germline V gene encodes CDR1 MDHEN and CDR2 SYDVKM. For the CDR3, the DNA is TGTGCCAGCAGTTTCCTAACGGGAGGCTTCCAAGAGACCCAGTACTTC. It translates to CASSFLTGGFQETQYF.